This record covers a single TCR beta chain. Per-base quality was not reported, and no clone a single base away is much larger than it. From its cysteine to its phenylalanine, the CDR3 spans 15 amino acids. Only the CDR3 region is kept as DNA, spanning 45 bases read in frame from base 1. Looking up the germline V gene yields CDR1 SGHRS and CDR2 YFSETQ. V drops 5 bases and J drops 4 bases, leaving 13 bases in between. The treatment or condition label corresponds to: live attenuated yellow fever vaccine strain. PBMCs were isolated from peripheral blood using a standard Ficoll-Paque protocol. Epitope-specific CD8 T cells were sorted with a dextramer loaded with the yellow fever NS4B epitope peptide, together with anti-CD3 and anti-CD8 staining. RNA was extracted with TriZol from bulk PBMCs, CD4 and CD8 fractions, and dextramer-positive and dextramer-negative fractions. The source of the sample is a study of T cells after yellow fever vaccination (dated by TCRdb to about 2019). As for the study more broadly: The SMART-Seq v4 Ultra Low Input RNA kit was used to prepare libraries from fractions with low cell numbers. To track T-cell clones before and after primary and booster YFV17D yellow fever vaccination, bulk TCR alpha and beta repertoires were sequenced longitudinally. Two healthy male donors made up the cohort, one aged 18 to 29 years and the other aged 30 to 40 years. Blood was drawn at multiple timepoints before and after primary and secondary immunization, with bulk PBMC replicates and cell subsets isolated.

Overall results and qualifications from the work: After the booster, most of the clones that had expanded following primary vaccination were detected again (96% of CD4 and roughly 90% of CD8), which suggests that memory was broadly maintained. The secondary T-cell response was weaker than the primary response but faster, peaking on day 5 instead of day 15. Computational filtering was required because FACS-sorted repertoires could contain abundant contaminating clonotypes from the bulk population. A small share of clonotypes occurred in both CD4 and CD8 compartments, likely arising from convergent recombination. Only two donors were included in the study, so the extent to which the findings can be generalized is limited.

Synthesis of TCR cDNA relied on 5'RACE template switching, a step that introduced a universal primer site along with unique molecular identifiers. Priming of cDNA synthesis was performed from both the TCR alpha and TCR beta constant segments. Library amplification used two PCR steps, and the second PCR step added sample barcodes and sequencing adapters. Libraries were sequenced on Illumina HiSeq 2500 (2x100 bp) or NovaSeq (2x150 bp). In the paper's pipeline: MIGEC handled demultiplexing of reads and collapsing into UMI consensus sequences, while MiXCR performed V(D)J alignment. Vaccine-responding clonotypes were identified with edgeR using replicate PBMC samples, with FDR below 0.01 and a log2 fold change above 5 up to day 15 being required. Each bulk clonotype received a CD4 or CD8 identity based on whether the sequenced CD4 or CD8 repertoire contained that clonotype at higher abundance. NS4B-specific clonotypes were defined as those at least 10-fold enriched in dextramer-positive over dextramer-negative fractions; CD4-biased clonotypes were excluded. The public reads were quality trimmed at Q25 with fastp and then assembled into clones with MiXCR by TCRdb, keeping productive beta chains. Each entry is one CDR3 protein sequence, shown with its most common DNA and genes. In this record, the V and J calls reflect TCRdb's handling and not the investigators' own analysis. The sample table records under 55,000 distinct CDR3 sequences; 6.5% to 8.5% of these occur just once. The ten largest clonotypes hold 24% of the sample.

The receptor chain draws on TRBV5-1 and TRBJ1-6, with the D gene not confidently named. This specimen consisted of CD8+ T cells not binding an NS4B(214-222) dextramer, sorted from PBMCs, obtained roughly 45 days after the first yellow fever vaccination. According to the study, the label for this sample's cell subset or site signals: NS4B epitope dextramer-negative CD8 T cells. The clonotype was recovered from a man aged 18-30 years who received the YFV17D yellow fever vaccine. Here the CDR3 is given as CASSPLGRYNSPLHF. The sequenced DNA: TGCGCCAGCAGTCCCCTCGGACGTTATAATTCACCCCTCCACTTT.